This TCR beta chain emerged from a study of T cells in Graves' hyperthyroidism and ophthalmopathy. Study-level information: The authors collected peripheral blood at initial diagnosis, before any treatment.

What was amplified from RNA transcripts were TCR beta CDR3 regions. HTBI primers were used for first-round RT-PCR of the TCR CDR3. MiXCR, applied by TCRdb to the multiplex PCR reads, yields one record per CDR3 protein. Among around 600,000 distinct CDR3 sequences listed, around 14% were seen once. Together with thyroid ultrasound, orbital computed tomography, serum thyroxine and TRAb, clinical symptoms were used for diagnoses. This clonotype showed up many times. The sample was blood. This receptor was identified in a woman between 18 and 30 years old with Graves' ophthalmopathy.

The DNA for the CDR3 is TGTGCCAGCAGTTGGGGGACAGGGACCATCTACGAGCAGTACTTC. It encodes CASSWGTGTIYEQYF. The chain couples TRBV6-1 to TRBJ2-7, with 9 positions matching TRBD1. The CDR3 runs 15 residues. CDR1 and CDR2 from the germline V gene are MNHNS and SASEGT. V lost 5 bases to trimming and J lost 3 bases; unmatched junction nucleotides: 8.